Below, 26 T cell receptor beta chains from the same sample are listed, as sequenced in a study of Ad26.COV2.S vaccination and SARS-CoV-2 variants (dated by TCRdb to the early 2020s). Read against the paper, the sample's treatment or condition label means: around 19 received Ad26.COV2.S at low or high dose, single or two shots; 5 received placebo; per-sample allocation not given. Repertoires of vaccine and placebo recipients were sequenced from samples collected on day 63 after the first injection. The library was generated by the immunoSEQ multiplex PCR assay. TCRdb retrieved this table from immuneACCESS and kept in-frame rearrangements only. Not all clones are present; in checked studies, unresolved V genes account for under half, and no reason is known for the remainder. This sample is represented by 400,000 to 450,000 clones; 80% to 95% of them were singletons. The top ten constitute around 1.8% of the sample.

Sample: peripheral blood, taken in a trial of Ad26.COV2.S vaccine versus placebo. The receptors were sampled from a person between 18 and 60 years old who received the Ad26.COV2.S COVID-19 vaccine or a placebo.

The genes are TRBV5-1 and TRBJ2-3; 11 bases agree with TRBD2. CDR3 length: 15 amino acids. V gave up 4 bases and J gave up 8 bases; unmatched junction bases: 9. CDR1 SGHRS and CDR2 YFSETQ come from the germline V gene. This chain's CDR3 is CASSLDTSGGSTQYF. The CDR3 DNA reads TGCGCCAGCAGCCTTGACACTAGCGGGGGAAGTACGCAGTATTTT. Complete variable domain (other parts from reference TRBV5-1 and TRBJ2-3): KAGVTQTPRYLIKTRGQQVTLSCSPISGHRSVSWYQQTPGQGLQFLFEYFSETQRNKGNFPGRFSGRQFSNSRSEMNVSTLELGDSALYLCASSLDTSGGSTQYFGPGTRLTVL.

The chain combines TRBV7-2 with TRBJ1-1, with 7 bases identical to TRBD1. Germline V CDR1 and CDR2: SGHTA, FQGNSA. Trimming cost V 5 bases and J 0 bases; bases outside gene matches: 18. The CDR3 length is 19 residues. CDR3: CASSPRVRGTAQMNTEAFF. CDR3 coding DNA: TGTGCCAGCAGCCCGAGGGTCCGGGGGACAGCCCAAATGAACACTGAAGCTTTCTTT.

The V call is TRBV19, the J call TRBJ1-2; 10 nucleotides line up with TRBD1. V was pared by 2 bases and J by 8 bases, with 8 bases of the junction left unmatched. Germline CDR1 is LNHDA and CDR2 is SQIVND (reference sequence). The CDR3 sequence is 15 residues long. The CDR3 is CASSIIGTGDRGYTF. CDR3 bases: TGTGCCAGTAGTATAATAGGGACAGGGGATAGAGGCTACACCTTC.

J is TRBJ1-5 and V is TRBV19; D unresolved. In germline, CDR1 is LNHDA, CDR2 SQIVND (reference sequence). Deletions cut 2 bases from V and 11 bases from J, with 13 bases between. The CDR3 consists of 13 residues. DNA of the CDR3: TGTGCCAGTAGTATATCACCACGGTGGGCCCAGCATTTT. This translates into CASSISPRWAQHF.

This rearrangement joins TRBV2 to TRBJ2-7; 7 positions match TRBD1. V was pared by 4 bases and J by 4 bases, with 10 bases of the junction left unmatched. The CDR3 is 15 amino acids. Germline CDR1 reads SNHLY; CDR2 reads FYNNEI. CDR3 DNA sequence: TGTGCCAGCAGTGCCTCGACAGGGCTGGTGTACGAGCAGTACTTC. This translates into CASSASTGLVYEQYF.

The V and J genes are TRBV10-3 and TRBJ1-2, with D hard to call. V lost 10 bases and J 2 bases, leaving 11 bases between the germline ends. This CDR3 is built from 12 residues. Per germline, CDR1 ENHRY and CDR2 SYGVKD. This chain's CDR3 is CATSGLNYGYTF. Written as DNA, the CDR3 is TGTGCCACAAGCGGTCTAAACTATGGCTACACCTTC.

The J gene is TRBJ2-7, the V gene TRBV19, with TRBD2 identical over 9 bases. Germline trimming cut 3 bases from V and 4 bases from J; bases unmatched to any gene: 13. The CDR3 length is 17 residues. Per the germline V gene, CDR1 is LNHDA and CDR2 is SQIVND (reference sequence). Here the CDR3 reads CASSIRLVSGGVYEQYF. CDR3 nucleotides: TGTGCCAGTAGTATCCGACTGGTTAGCGGGGGAGTTTACGAGCAGTACTTC.

The chain employs TRBV18 and TRBJ1-1, with TRBD1 identical over 9 bases. The CDR3 spans 11 residues. Germline V lookup: CDR1 KGHSH, CDR2 LQKENI. V lost 4 bases and J lost 10; bases outside the gene matches: 1. The chain's CDR3 is CASSLGQGAFF. The CDR3 nucleotides read TGTGCCAGCTCACTGGGACAGGGAGCTTTCTTT.

This clone was observed once. The chain joins TRBV7-2 to TRBJ2-1; TRBD2 agrees at 7 bases. V lost 0 bases to trimming and J lost 1 base; unmatched junction nucleotides: 3. There are 16 residues in the CDR3. The germline gives CDR1 SGHTA, CDR2 FQGNSA. The CDR3: CASSLARGVSYNEQFF. The CDR3 DNA follows: TGTGCCAGCAGCTTAGCACGGGGGGTTTCCTACAATGAGCAGTTCTTC.

CDR3 in DNA: TGTGCCAGCAGCGTAGCCCCCGGGAGGGGTAGGGGCTACACCTTC. It encodes CASSVAPGRGRGYTF. V is TRBV9 and J is TRBJ1-2; tentative D call: TRBD1 (5 bases). The CDR3 length is 15 residues. V dropped 0 bases and J dropped 8 bases, with 17 bases sitting between them. Germline V gene lookup returns CDR1 SGDLS and CDR2 YYNGEE.

The chain has TRBV30 and TRBJ1-5; the D gene is possibly TRBD1 (6 bases). Germline loops: CDR1 GTSNPN, CDR2 SVGIG (reference sequence). This CDR3 region has 14 residues. Trimming removed 2 bases from V and 2 bases from J, with 10 bases in between. The CDR3: CAWSQGIGNQPQHF. The CDR3 coding sequence is TGTGCCTGGAGTCAGGGGATAGGCAATCAGCCCCAGCATTTT.

The rearrangement joins TRBV4-1 to TRBJ2-3, with D unresolved. The CDR3 extends over 15 amino acids. The germline CDR1 and CDR2 sequences are MGHRA and YSYEKL. With 7 bases removed from V and 14 bases from J, the gap between germline ends came to 28 bases. The DNA for the CDR3 is TGCGCCAGCACCTCCTCTATCCAGAGACCCGCCTGGCGGTATTTT. This translates into CASTSSIQRPAWRYF.

V is TRBV19 and J is TRBJ1-1; TRBD1 agrees at 8 bases. Germline values: CDR1 LNHDA, CDR2 SQIVND (reference sequence). V lost 9 bases and J lost 4; bases outside the gene matches: 7. The CDR3 sequence is 13 residues long. CDR3 in DNA: TGTGCCAGCCAAACAGGGGGGGCCACTGAAGCTTTCTTT. The encoded protein is CASQTGGATEAFF.

The rearrangement uses TRBV19 and TRBJ1-5; D is perhaps TRBD1 (5 bases). Germline V gives CDR1 LNHDA, CDR2 SQIVND (reference sequence). The CDR3 totals 17 residues. Trimming pared 6 bases from V and 2 bases from J, leaving 20 bases between. Here the CDR3 DNA reads TGTGCCAGTAGCCATAGAGGCAGGGTGAGAGGCAATCAGCCCCAGCATTTT. Translated: CASSHRGRVRGNQPQHF.

This chain links TRBV4-3 with TRBJ1-3; the D gene is possibly TRBD1 (5 bases). Germline CDR1 LGHNA, CDR2 YSLEER. V lost 1 base and J 2 bases, leaving 18 bases between the germline ends. The CDR3 loop spans 18 amino acids. This CDR3 reads CASSQVKPFQGPGNTIYF. The DNA for the CDR3 is TGCGCCAGCAGCCAAGTCAAACCTTTCCAGGGACCTGGAAACACCATATATTTT.

The chain is built from TRBV7-9 and TRBJ1-6; no clear D. This CDR3 spans 15 amino acids. The germline V gene encodes CDR1 SEHNR and CDR2 FQNEAQ (reference sequence). Trimming pared 0 bases from V and 7 bases from J, leaving 10 bases between. The CDR3 spells CASSLALGSNSPLHF. The DNA for the CDR3 is TGTGCCAGCAGCTTAGCGCTAGGGTCGAATTCACCCCTCCACTTT.

This chain uses TRBV5-6 with TRBJ1-5, with TRBD1 as a possible D gene (5 bases). This CDR3 comprises 15 residues. Germline CDR1 reads SGHDT; CDR2 reads YYEEEE. With 4 bases removed from V and 2 bases from J, the gap between germline ends came to 13 bases. CDR3 region: CASSGQGVGNQPQHF. DNA for the CDR3: TGTGCCAGCAGCGGACAAGGGGTTGGCAATCAGCCCCAGCATTTT.

The rearrangement joins TRBV28 to TRBJ1-1; weak D call: TRBD1 (6 bases). The V gene lost 6 bases and the J gene lost 4 bases, with 18 bases spanning the gap. The V gene's germline CDR1 is MDHEN and CDR2 SYDVKM. This CDR3 contains 15 residues. The CDR3 coding sequence is TGTGCCAGCAGGCTAGGTGGACAGCGCCTCACTGAAGCTTTCTTT. Translation gives CASRLGGQRLTEAFF.

The CDR3 bases are TGCGCCAGCAGCTTAAACCCCGGGACAGGGGGCTTCCGAGATACGCAGTATTTT. Encoded protein: CASSLNPGTGGFRDTQYF. The chain recombines TRBV5-1 with TRBJ2-3; 12 bases match TRBD1. Germline loops: CDR1 SGHRS, CDR2 YFSETQ. The CDR3 spans 18 residues. Trimming at V came to 2 bases and at J to 5 bases, leaving 12 bases not matched to a gene.

The genes are TRBV6-5 and TRBJ2-1; D possibly corresponds to TRBD1 (6 bases). Germline V gives CDR1 MNHEY, CDR2 SVGAGI. V lost 2 bases to trimming and J lost 5 bases, with 16 bases between them. This CDR3 has 16 amino acids. The CDR3 sequence is CASSYGGGASDNEQFF. The CDR3 DNA is TGTGCCAGCAGTTACGGTGGGGGCGCGTCGGACAATGAGCAGTTCTTC.

The gene calls are TRBV6-2 or TRBV6-3 and TRBJ2-1; 7 bases fit TRBD2. V was pared by 3 bases and J by 3 bases, with 5 bases of the junction left unmatched. The V gene's germline CDR1 is MNHEY and CDR2 SVGEGT. The CDR3 consists of 15 residues. CDR3 sequence reads: CASSYRSGYYNEQFF. CDR3 in DNA: TGTGCCAGCAGTTATCGTAGCGGGTACTACAATGAGCAGTTCTTC.

The chain links TRBV5-8 to TRBJ2-2; D remains unclear. This CDR3 has 18 residues. The V end lost 0 bases, the J end lost 2 bases, and 17 bases lay between the germline ends. In germline, CDR1 is SGHTS, CDR2 YDEGEE. DNA of the CDR3: TGTGCCAGCAGCTTGGTTCTTATGGTCAGACCCAACACCGGGGAGCTGTTTTTT. Protein sequence: CASSLVLMVRPNTGELFF.

This rearrangement joins TRBV27 to TRBJ2-7, with D possibly matching TRBD1 (6 bases). Deletions cut 1 base from V and 5 bases from J, with 9 bases between. The germline V gene has CDR1 MNHEY and CDR2 SMNVEV (reference sequence). The CDR3 sequence is 13 residues long. The CDR3 DNA is TGTGCCAGCAGTTTATTCTCAGGGGACGAGCAGTACTTC. It codes for CASSLFSGDEQYF.

The chain is built from TRBV5-1 and TRBJ2-1; D is possibly TRBD1 (5 bases). CDR1 is SGHRS and CDR2 is YFSETQ in the germline V gene. V was cut by 0 bases and J by 0 bases, with 10 bases left in between. There are 16 residues in the CDR3. The CDR3 bases are TGCGCCAGCAGCTTGGCAACAGGCCGCTCCTACAATGAGCAGTTCTTC. This sequence encodes CASSLATGRSYNEQFF.

V and J are TRBV7-9 and TRBJ2-1, with D unclear. V was trimmed by 6 bases and J by 7 bases, leaving 10 bases between them. The CDR3 is 12 residues long. Per germline, CDR1 SEHNR and CDR2 FQNEAQ (reference sequence). CDR3 DNA sequence: TGTGCCAGCAGACCAACCCCGAATGAGCAGTTCTTC. Amino acid sequence: CASRPTPNEQFF. The whole variable domain, filled in from reference TRBV7-9 and TRBJ2-1, reads DTGVSQNPRHKITKRGQNVTFRCDPISEHNRLYWYRQTLGQGPEFLTYFQNEAQLEKSRLLSDRFSAERPKGSFSTLEIQRTEQGDSAMYLCASRPTPNEQFFGPGTRLTVL.

The V gene is TRBV27, the J gene TRBJ2-7, with D maybe TRBD2 (6 bases). Between the trimmed V and J ends, which lost 2 bases and 0 bases, there was a span of 17 bases. The CDR3 runs to 17 residues. Per germline, CDR1 MNHEY and CDR2 SMNVEV (reference sequence). The CDR3 sequence: CASSLKEGTPISYEQYF. The CDR3 DNA reads as TGTGCCAGCAGTTTAAAGGAGGGGACCCCAATCTCCTACGAGCAGTACTTC.